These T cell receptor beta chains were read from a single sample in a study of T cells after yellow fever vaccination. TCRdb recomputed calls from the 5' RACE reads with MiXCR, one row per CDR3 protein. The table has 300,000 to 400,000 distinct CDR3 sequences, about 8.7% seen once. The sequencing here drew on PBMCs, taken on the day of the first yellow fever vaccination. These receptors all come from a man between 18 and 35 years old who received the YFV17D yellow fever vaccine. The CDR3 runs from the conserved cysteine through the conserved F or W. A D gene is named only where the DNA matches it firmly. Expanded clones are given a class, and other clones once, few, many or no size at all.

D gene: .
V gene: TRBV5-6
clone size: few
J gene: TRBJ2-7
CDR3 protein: CASSLSGFLSYEQYF
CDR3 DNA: TGTGCCAGCAGCTTGTCAGGATTCCTCTCCTACGAGCAGTACTTC

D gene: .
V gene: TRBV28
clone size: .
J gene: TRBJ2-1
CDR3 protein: CASSSPSPLRGSYNEQFF
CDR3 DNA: TGTGCCAGCAGTTCTCCCAGCCCACTTCGAGGGTCCTACAATGAGCAGTTCTTC

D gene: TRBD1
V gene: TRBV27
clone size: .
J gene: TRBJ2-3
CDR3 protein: CASSFVYRGPDTQYF
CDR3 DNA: TGTGCCAGCAGTTTTGTGTACAGGGGGCCAGATACGCAGTATTTT

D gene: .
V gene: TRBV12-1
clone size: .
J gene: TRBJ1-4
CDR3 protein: CASSWATALGIWVATNEKLFF
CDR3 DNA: TGTGCCAGCAGCTGGGCCACGGCGCTTGGGATATGGGTCGCAACTAATGAAAAACTGTTTTTT

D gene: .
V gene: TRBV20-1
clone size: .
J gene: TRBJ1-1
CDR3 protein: CSARGGLGNTEAFF
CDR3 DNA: TGCAGTGCCCGCGGGGGTTTGGGGAACACTGAAGCTTTCTTT

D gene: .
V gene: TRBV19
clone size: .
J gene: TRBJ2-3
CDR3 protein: CASSMYTTDTQYF
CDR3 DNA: TGTGCCAGTAGTATGTATACCACAGATACGCAGTATTTT

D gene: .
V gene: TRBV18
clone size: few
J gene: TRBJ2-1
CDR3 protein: CASSPPAGRANEQFF
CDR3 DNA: TGTGCCAGCTCACCACCTGCGGGGCGGGCGAATGAGCAGTTCTTC

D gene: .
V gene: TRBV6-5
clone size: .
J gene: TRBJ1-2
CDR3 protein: CASSYSGLEGHGYGYTF
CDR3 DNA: TGTGCCAGCAGTTACTCGGGTTTGGAGGGGCATGGCTATGGCTACACCTTC

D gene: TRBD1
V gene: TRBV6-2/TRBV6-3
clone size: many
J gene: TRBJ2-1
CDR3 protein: CASSRQGSSYNEQFF
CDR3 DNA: TGTGCCAGCAGCCGACAGGGGAGCTCCTACAATGAGCAGTTCTTC

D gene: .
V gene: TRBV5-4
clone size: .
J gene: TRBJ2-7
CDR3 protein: CASSLGQGFRGEQYF
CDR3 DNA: TGTGCCAGCAGCTTGGGGCAGGGGTTTCGGGGCGAGCAGTACTTC

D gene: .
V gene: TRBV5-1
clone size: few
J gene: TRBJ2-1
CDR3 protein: CASSLVPGGGYNEQFF
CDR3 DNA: TGCGCCAGCAGCTTGGTGCCAGGGGGAGGATACAATGAGCAGTTCTTC

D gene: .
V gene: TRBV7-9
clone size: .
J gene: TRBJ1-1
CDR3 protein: CASSAARGLEDAFF
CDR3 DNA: TGTGCCAGCAGCGCGGCCAGGGGATTGGAGGATGCTTTCTTT

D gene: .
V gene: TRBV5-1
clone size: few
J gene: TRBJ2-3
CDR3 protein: CASSLLGLLQDTQYF
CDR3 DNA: TGCGCCAGCAGCCTGCTGGGCCTACTGCAAGATACGCAGTATTTT

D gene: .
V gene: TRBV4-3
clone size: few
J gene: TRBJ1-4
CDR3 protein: CASSQDRGEANEKLFF
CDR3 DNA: TGCGCCAGCAGCCAAGATAGGGGGGAGGCTAATGAAAAACTGTTTTTT

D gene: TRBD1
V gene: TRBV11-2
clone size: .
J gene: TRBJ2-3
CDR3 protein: CASNPTPGQALASTDTQYF
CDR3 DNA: TGTGCCAGCAACCCAACTCCGGGACAGGCCCTCGCTAGCACAGATACGCAGTATTTT

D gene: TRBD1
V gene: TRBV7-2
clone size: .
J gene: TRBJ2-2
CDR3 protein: CASSVGQGSGELFF
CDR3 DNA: TGTGCCAGCAGCGTGGGACAGGGATCCGGGGAGCTGTTTTTT

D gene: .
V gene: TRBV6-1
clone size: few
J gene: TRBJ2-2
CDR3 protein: CASSDRLDTGELFF
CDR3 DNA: TGTGCCAGCAGTGATCGCTTGGACACCGGGGAGCTGTTTTTT

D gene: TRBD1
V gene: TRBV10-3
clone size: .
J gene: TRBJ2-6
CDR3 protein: CAISFDRDSGANVLTF
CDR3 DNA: TGTGCCATCAGCTTTGACAGGGACTCTGGGGCCAACGTCCTGACTTTC